These 8 T cell receptor beta chains share one sample of origin, sequenced in a study of T-cell reconstitution after alpha-beta-depleted transplantation in children. Unique molecular identifiers were incorporated when the TCRbeta library was constructed. TCRdb analysed the PCR reads with MiXCR anew, one entry per CDR3 protein. The sample lists some 150,000 distinct CDR3 sequences, around 10% occurring once. This specimen consisted of PBMCs, mostly from graft donor cells, obtained 180 days after TCRalphabeta/CD19-depleted stem cell transplant. The source of these receptors is a female patient aged 2-10 years who had a stem cell transplant for congenital amegakaryocytic thrombocytopenia, so the T cells may come from the graft donor.

This chain joins TRBV19 and TRBJ1-5, with D unclear. Germline V gives CDR1 LNHDA, CDR2 SQIVND (reference sequence). The CDR3 runs 13 residues. The germline V and J ends were trimmed by 5 bases and 3 bases, with 8 bases remaining between them. The CDR3 nucleotides read TGTGCCAGTAGTCCGACGATCAATCAGCCCCAGCATTTT. This encodes CASSPTINQPQHF.

This clonotype was found many times. This chain links TRBV3-1 with TRBJ2-1; TRBD2 matches at 8 bases. V lost 2 bases to trimming and J lost 6 bases; unmatched junction nucleotides: 12. The germline V gene encodes CDR1 LGHDT and CDR2 YNNKEL (reference sequence). CDR3 length: 17 residues. CDR3 sequence (DNA): TGTGCCAGCAGCCAATATCAGTGGGCGGGAGGACTCAATGAGCAGTTCTTC. It yields the protein CASSQYQWAGGLNEQFF.

This clonotype was seen many times. The chain couples TRBV20-1 to TRBJ1-2; tentative D call: TRBD1 (6 bases). Between the trimmed V and J ends, which lost 3 bases and 7 bases, there was a span of 18 bases. CDR1 and CDR2 from the germline V gene are DFQATT and SNEGSKA (reference sequence). There are 14 residues in the CDR3. The CDR3 region is CSASLGVRGPGYTF. As DNA, the CDR3 is TGCAGTGCTAGTCTTGGCGTCCGGGGGCCTGGCTACACCTTC.

This clonotype was recorded at least ten times. The chain uses TRBV28 and TRBJ2-7, with D maybe TRBD2 (5 bases). The CDR3 spans 14 residues. Germline CDR1 MDHEN, CDR2 SYDVKM. Trimming cost V 4 bases and J 2 bases, with 12 bases left between them. CDR3 nucleotide sequence: TGTGCCAGCAGTTATGCGGGCCGCCCCTACGAGCAGTACTTC. It yields the protein CASSYAGRPYEQYF. The full variable domain, completed using reference TRBV28 and TRBJ2-7, is DVKVTQSSRYLVKRTGEKVFLECVQDMDHENMFWYRQDPGLGLRLIYFSYDVKMKEKGDIPEGYSVSREKKERFSLILESASTNQTSMYLCASSYAGRPYEQYFGPGTRLTVT.

This clonotype occurred many times. This chain uses TRBV2 with TRBJ2-7; possibly TRBD1 for D (6 bases). This CDR3 comprises 17 residues. Deletions cut 6 bases from V and 5 bases from J, with 26 bases between. Germline V gene sequence: CDR1 SNHLY, CDR2 FYNNEI. In DNA form, the CDR3 reads TGTGCCAGCAGCCCTGCGAGCAGGCCGACAGGAGGAGACGAGCAGTACTTC. It codes for CASSPASRPTGGDEQYF.

This clonotype was counted many times. The chain is built from TRBV7-9 and TRBJ2-7; D uncertain. CDR1 and CDR2 from the germline V gene are SEHNR and FQNEAQ (reference sequence). The CDR3 is 15 amino acids. Deletions cut 5 bases from V and 2 bases from J, with 16 bases between. The CDR3 DNA reads TGTGCCAGCAGCGATCGAATAGGAGACCCCTACGAGCAGTACTTC. This sequence encodes CASSDRIGDPYEQYF.

In its sample, this clonotype was seen a few times. The chain employs TRBV5-8 and TRBJ2-7; the match to TRBD2 covers 9 bases. CDR3 size: 15 residues. V trimming: 0 bases; J trimming: 7 bases; junction bases outside the gene matches: 8. From germline, CDR1 is SGHTS and CDR2 YDEGEE. The chain's CDR3 is CASSLASGTLQEQYF. DNA for the CDR3: TGTGCCAGCAGCTTGGCTAGCGGGACCCTCCAAGAGCAGTACTTC.

J is TRBJ2-7 and V is TRBV7-9, with 7 bases that match TRBD2. The V gene's germline CDR1 is SEHNR and CDR2 FQNEAQ (reference sequence). Unmatched junction bases numbered 10, after V lost 5 bases and J lost 3 bases. This CDR3 has 15 residues. This CDR3 is CASSPYGGTVYEQYF. CDR3 DNA: TGTGCCAGCAGCCCCTACGGGGGGACTGTCTACGAGCAGTACTTC.